The T cell receptor beta chain under discussion was sequenced for a study of blood T cells in healthy people across ages. Concerning this clonotype: Its antigen remains unknown.

PCR was performed a second time for about 6 to 11 cycles using a sample-barcoded 5' primer and a J-beta primer mix. Each single sample gave us at least 3 million CDR3-containing paired-end reads. TCRdb re-derived calls from the 5' RACE reads in MiXCR, one entry per CDR3 protein. Among some 1.6 million distinct CDR3 sequences listed, about 35% were seen once. Findings and limits, study-wide: Diversity of TCR beta per million T cells declined in a roughly linear way with age.

Researchers collected roughly 9.8 milliliters of peripheral blood from every single donor. The sequence derives from a woman in her 30s in good health. The source material was blood.

In DNA, the CDR3 is TGTGCCAGCAGCCTAGGGACAGGGTTTATTTCCAAGCAGTACTTC. As protein: CASSLGTGFISKQYF. This chain connects TRBV11-2 to TRBJ2-7; 9 bases map to TRBD1. Trimming removed 5 bases from V and 8 bases from J; junction bases left unmatched: 13. This CDR3 is 15 amino acids long. Germline CDR1 SGHAT, CDR2 FQNNGV.